This T cell receptor beta chain is drawn from a study of blood T cell repertoires in COVID-19. Study summary: Samples came from the United States, Italy and Spain, spanning acute and convalescent COVID-19. PBMCs, B-cell-depleted T cells, or T cells were the source of the cDNA or gDNA that made up the material.

As processed by the authors: Nucleated cell number was recorded as an estimate derived from reference gene primer amplification. Sequencing used immunoSEQ multiplex PCR; TCRdb keeps in-frame clones, though not all of them. The V and J calls and the clone size are those of that table, but D and trimming were determined from the DNA. The table includes about 200,000 clones, under 90% detected once. Trimming took 5 bases from V and 6 from J; bases not matched to a gene: 2. Germline CDR1 and CDR2: SGHAT and FQNNGV. This CDR3 has 14 amino acids. The chain recombines TRBV11-2 with TRBJ2-1, with 12 nucleotides matching TRBD2. The receptor's source is a middle-aged man with acute or convalescent COVID-19. The material sequenced was peripheral blood. CDR3 DNA sequence: TGTGCCAGCAGCCGGACTAGCGGGGCCAATGAGCAGTTCTTC. Translating it yields CASSRTSGANEQFF.